One sample yielded the 16 T cell receptor beta chains listed below, sequenced in a study of graft-versus-host responses after intestinal transplantation. The antigens of these receptors remain unknown. Assay: immunoSEQ multiplex PCR; the TCRdb copy retains only in-frame clones and omits some. The table has about 130,000 clones, 92% seen once. The source was unstimulated CD4+ T cells sorted from spleen or lymph node cells, collected before intestinal transplant. The receptors originated from a human donor who received an intestinal transplant.

This chain joins TRBV4-2 and TRBJ2-7; 9 bases line up with TRBD1. Germline V gives CDR1 LGHNA, CDR2 YNFKEQ. The length of the CDR3 is 14 residues. J lost 4 bases, V lost 1 base, and 2 bases had no gene match. The CDR3 spells CASSQGDRVYEQYF. In DNA, the CDR3 is TGTGCCAGCAGCCAAGGGGACAGGGTATACGAGCAGTACTTC.

As concerns this clone: At one boundary the junction diverges from the germline segment, which might be a read error. The sample holds other DNA sequences that translate to the same CDR3. The rearrangement uses TRBV28 and TRBJ2-7; 7 nucleotides agree with TRBD1. This CDR3 region has 13 residues. Looked up from germline, CDR1 is MDHEN and CDR2 is SYDVKM. In DNA, the CDR3 is TGTGCCAGCAGACACAGGGGTACCTACGAACAGTACTTC. This encodes CASRHRGTYEQYF.

V gene TRBV29-1 combines with J gene TRBJ1-4; TRBD1 matches 9 bases. V lost 5 bases, J lost 7 bases, and 8 bases stayed unmatched. The CDR3 is made up of 14 amino acids. Germline V gene sequence: CDR1 SQVTM, CDR2 ANQGSEA. In nucleotides, the CDR3 is TGCAGCGTTTCCGGGACAGGGAAGGCTGAAAAACTGTTTTTT. It specifies CSVSGTGKAEKLFF.

This rearrangement joins TRBV2 to TRBJ1-1; D is ambiguous. The germline V gene has CDR1 SNHLY and CDR2 FYNNEI. CDR3 length equals 12 residues. V shed 1 base and J shed 11 bases, with 11 bases lying between them. CDR3 sequence reads: CASSEVGSTAFF. CDR3 bases: TGTGCCAGCAGTGAAGTTGGGAGCACGGCTTTCTTT.

This sequence joins TRBV21-1 and TRBJ2-2; the table's D call, TRBD2, has no DNA check behind it. TRBV21-1 represents a pseudogene. CDR3 length: 18 residues. The CDR3 region has the DNA TGTGCCAGCAGCAAAGATTGCGGGGGAGTAAGGAACACCGGGGAGCTGTTTTTT. It codes for CASSKDCGGVRNTGELFF.

The chain employs TRBV5-6 and TRBJ2-7, with TRBD2 identical over 11 bases. The CDR3 has 15 residues. The V segment lost 4 bases and the J segment 3 bases; nucleotides outside the gene matches: 6. The germline CDR1 and CDR2 sequences are SGHDT and YYEEEE. The CDR3 here is CASSTWGLADYEQYF. DNA of the CDR3: TGTGCCAGCAGCACCTGGGGACTAGCGGACTACGAGCAGTACTTC. The full variable domain, with the rest looked up from reference TRBV5-6 and TRBJ2-7, is DAGVTQSPTHLIKTRGQQVTLRCSPKSGHDTVSWYQQALGQGPQFIFQYYEEEERQRGNFPDRFSGHQFPNYSSELNVNALLLGDSALYLCASSTWGLADYEQYFGPGTRLTVT.

The CDR3 here is CASSGDSNQPQHF. In DNA, the CDR3 is TGTGCCAGCAGTGGGGACTCGAATCAGCCCCAGCATTTT. This chain connects TRBV2 to TRBJ1-5; tentative D call: TRBD1 (5 bases). The CDR3 runs to 13 residues. Trimming shortened V by 4 bases and J by 4 bases, and 8 bases separated the two germline ends. Per the germline V gene, CDR1 is SNHLY and CDR2 is FYNNEI. The complete variable domain, with remaining parts taken from reference TRBV2 and TRBJ1-5, reads EPEVTQTPSHQVTQMGQEVILRCVPISNHLYFYWYRQILGQKVEFLVSFYNNEISEKSEIFDDQFSVERPDGSNFTLKIRSTKLEDSAMYFCASSGDSNQPQHFGDGTRLSIL.

In the case of this clone: This sample includes further DNA sequences coding for the same CDR3. J is TRBJ1-1 and V is TRBV27, with D possibly being TRBD1 (5 bases). V lost 3 bases to trimming and J lost 4 bases, with 12 bases between them. Germline CDR1 is MNHEY and CDR2 is SMNVEV (reference sequence). The CDR3 contains 14 residues. DNA for the CDR3: TGTGCCAGCAGTTTGGGGCCGGTGGTCACTGAAGCTTTCTTT. It translates to CASSLGPVVTEAFF.

The chain links TRBV10-3 to TRBJ2-3; possible D gene TRBD1, 5 bases. Germline V gives CDR1 ENHRY, CDR2 SYGVKD. The ends were cut back, 5 bases at V and 0 bases at J, with 12 bases in the middle. The CDR3 contains 15 residues. CDR3: CAISTDTASTDTQYF. The CDR3 nucleotides read TGTGCCATCAGTACGGACACTGCTAGCACAGATACGCAGTATTTT.

The V and J genes are TRBV18 and TRBJ2-7; D is unresolved. There are 14 residues in the CDR3. V lost 7 bases and J lost 0, with 13 bases in between. CDR1 and CDR2 (germline): KGHSH, LQKENI. CDR3 nucleotide sequence: TGTGCCAGCTTACGAACGGGTAGCTCCTACGAGCAGTACTTC. This translates into CASLRTGSSYEQYF.

The CDR3 DNA follows: TGCGCCAGCAGCTTGAAGGGACAGTACGAGCAGTACTTC. Translation gives CASSLKGQYEQYF. This sequence joins TRBV5-1 and TRBJ2-7, with TRBD1 identical over 7 bases. V lost 1 base and J lost 4; bases outside the gene matches: 2. Per germline, CDR1 SGHRS and CDR2 YFSETQ. The CDR3 is 13 residues long.

The J gene is TRBJ2-5, the V gene TRBV5-1; no definite D call. From germline, CDR1 is SGHRS and CDR2 YFSETQ. CDR3 length equals 14 residues. The V and J ends lost 0 bases and 1 base respectively, with 7 bases between them. The CDR3 sequence is CASSLGSGQETQYF. In DNA form, the CDR3 reads TGCGCCAGCAGCTTGGGTTCGGGCCAAGAGACCCAGTACTTC.

The J gene is TRBJ2-7, the V gene TRBV25-1; TRBD1 might be the D (5 bases). Trimming stripped 2 bases from V and 2 bases from J, with 13 bases between. This CDR3 region has 15 residues. Germline CDR1 is MGHDK and CDR2 is SYGVNS. The chain's CDR3 is CASSEGWTRAYEQYF. The CDR3 region has the DNA TGTGCCAGCAGTGAAGGCTGGACAAGAGCCTACGAGCAGTACTTC.

The chain links TRBV28 to TRBJ1-2; possibly TRBD1 for D (5 bases). V lost 5 bases to trimming and J lost 4 bases, with 8 bases between them. Germline assignment: CDR1 MDHEN and CDR2 SYDVKM. This CDR3 contains 12 residues. The CDR3 loop reads CASSRQTYGYTF. CDR3 coding DNA: TGTGCCAGCAGTAGACAGACCTATGGCTACACCTTC.

The rearrangement uses TRBV28 and TRBJ2-7, with a weak D call TRBD2 (8 bases). The CDR3 totals 14 residues. Germline V gene sequence: CDR1 MDHEN, CDR2 SYDVKM. The ends were cut back, 5 bases at V and 6 bases at J, with 17 bases in the middle. CDR3 sequence reads: CASSPGRAGGEQYF. CDR3 DNA sequence: TGTGCCAGCAGTCCCGGGAGGGCAGGGGGCGAGCAGTACTTC. Based on the CDR3 plus reference TRBV28 and TRBJ2-7, the full variable domain is DVKVTQSSRYLVKRTGEKVFLECVQDMDHENMFWYRQDPGLGLRLIYFSYDVKMKEKGDIPEGYSVSREKKERFSLILESASTNQTSMYLCASSPGRAGGEQYFGPGTRLTVT.

The V and J genes are TRBV28 and TRBJ1-3; 9 bases agree with TRBD1. Germline V gene lookup returns CDR1 MDHEN and CDR2 SYDVKM. This CDR3 has 16 residues. V gave up 5 bases and J gave up 4 bases; unmatched junction bases: 9. The DNA of the CDR3 is TGTGCCAGCAGTCAGGACAGGGGAACGGGAGGAAACACCATATATTTT. As protein: CASSQDRGTGGNTIYF.